The T cell receptor (beta chain) described here comes from a study of beta chain features in type 1 diabetes listed by TCRdb under 2018. Turning to the overall study: Mean age, gender distribution, total cell number and subset yield were not different between patients and healthy donors. A total of roughly 98,000,000 sorted cells were examined across all samples, and a strong correlation was observed between cell number per subset and RNA yield. The study compared TCRB repertoires of sorted circulating CD4+ T cell subsets between recently diagnosed type 1 diabetes patients and matched healthy donors. Whereas all 28 donors provided naive and central memory subsets, regulatory and stem cell-like memory subsets were isolated from just 8 patients and roughly eight healthy donors. General study outcomes and caveats: Because cDNA was sequenced instead of genomic DNA, highly expressing activated cells could be over-represented, though the groups showed no difference in activation or CD3 levels. A moderate but significant shortening of TCRB CDR3 length was observed in type 1 diabetes patients in all four CD4+ subsets. Shorter templates might be favored by PCR, yet because patient and control samples were amplified and corrected together, any such skew would affect both groups equally. HLA sub-analyses involved small numbers of individuals, so any influence of HLA type on TCRB rearrangement remained unresolved. Naive, central memory and regulatory TCRB repertoires appeared more similar among patients than among healthy donors. Patients with type 1 diabetes made fewer insertions and deleted more nucleotides at VDJ recombination sites, implying thymic rearrangement abnormalities.

Germline trimming: 7 bases from V, 7 bases from J; junction bases outside gene matches: 11. In the germline V gene, CDR1 corresponds to MDHEN and CDR2 to SYDVKM. Reading from cysteine to phenylalanine, the CDR3 counts 15 amino acids. Of all the DNA, just the CDR3 is kept, 45 bases in frame from base 1. Each donor gave one peripheral blood draw, about 110 mL on average, collected into heparinised tubes. Naive, central memory, regulatory and stem cell-like memory CD4+ T cells were sorted on a BD FACSAria II using a panel including CD45RO, CCR7, CD25, CD127, CD95 and CD27. Purity was above 95% for every sorted population. PBMCs were isolated right away by Lymphoprep density gradient centrifugation and were stained directly, without culture. So that batch effects would be minimized, each experiment stained and sorted samples in pairs, pairing one healthy donor with one patient. The High Capacity cDNA Reverse Transcription Kit was used to reverse transcribe all of the isolated RNA, meaning that expressed TCRB transcripts were what got sequenced. Deep immunoSEQ sequencing was applied to naive, central memory and regulatory T cell samples, giving an average of about 3.4 million total reads per sample. Sorted cells were lysed in RLT buffer and RNA was extracted with DNase-treated RNeasy Micro or Mini kits, depending on cell number. Each cell subset was processed separately to prevent cross-contamination, with patient and healthy donor samples processed together. The immunoSEQ multiplex PCR was used to amplify TCRB sequences from cDNA, yielding 87-bp fragments that span the CDR3 region. The amplicons were sequenced using the Illumina HiSeq platform. The paper's data handling went like this. PCR bias was corrected computationally using synthetic template baselines, and reads within Hamming distance 2 were collapsed, with unmergeable singletons discarded. By aligning reads against IMGT, V, D and J genes, CDR3 length, and insertions or deletions at six rearrangement sites were assigned. Within each subset, clonotype counts were normalized to the number of sorted cells before true diversity and Gini coefficients were calculated with the tcR R package. The overlap coefficient, calculated on TCRB nucleotide sequences, was used to quantify repertoire sharing. TCRdb holds this immuneACCESS table with in-frame rearrangements only. Some clones are missing; in checked studies, unresolved V genes explain under half, and the rest has no known cause. That table supplies the V and J calls and clone size; D and trimming were determined from the DNA. In all, the sample holds over 90,000 clones, and 25% to 35% of those were seen once. In total, the top ten clones hold roughly 0.5% of the sample.

A remark on this clone: Its cognate antigen has yet to be identified. The record has no base qualities; no much larger clone is one base away.

This clonotype originated in a young woman with type 1 diabetes. The V gene is TRBV28 and the J gene is TRBJ2-1, with TRBD2 identical over 9 junction bases. Sequences were obtained from central memory CD4+ T cells from blood. The CDR3 region reads CASNVPIAGDNEQFF. The nucleotides are TGTGCCAGCAACGTACCTATAGCGGGAGATAATGAGCAGTTCTTC.